The 18 T cell receptor beta chains in this list originate from one sample, sequenced in a study of T cell responses to AZD1222 COVID-19 vaccine. Some clones are missing from TCRdb's copy, which holds only in-frame ones; the method was immunoSEQ multiplex PCR. The sample records some 130,000 clones, about 85% being singletons. Sequences were derived from peripheral blood, sampled on day 0 of AZD1222 vaccination. These receptors all stem from an adult in good health.

This clone has only a few counts. Other DNA sequences in this sample translate to the same CDR3. This chain connects TRBV29-1 to TRBJ1-1; 8 positions agree with TRBD1. V was pared by 6 bases and J by 6 bases, with 3 bases of the junction left unmatched. CDR1 SQVTM and CDR2 ANQGSEA come from the germline V gene. This CDR3 has 11 amino acids. CDR3 protein: CSVRQGPEAFF. CDR3 bases: TGCAGCGTACGACAGGGGCCTGAAGCTTTCTTT.

CDR3 in amino acids: CASKAGGASYEQYF. Written as DNA, the CDR3 is TGTGCCAGCAAGGCAGGGGGCGCATCCTACGAGCAGTACTTC. The chain uses TRBV27 and TRBJ2-7; TRBD1 matches 8 bases. This CDR3 spans 14 amino acids. Trimming cost V 7 bases and J 1 base; bases outside gene matches: 6. CDR1 MNHEY and CDR2 SMNVEV come from the germline V gene (reference sequence).

The DNA for the CDR3 is TGTGCCAGCAGCTTAGACAGCAATCAGCCCCAGCATTTT. As protein: CASSLDSNQPQHF. The chain is built from TRBV7-3 and TRBJ1-5; D is undetermined. Looked up from germline, CDR1 is SGHTA and CDR2 is FQGTGA. CDR3 length: 13 residues. Trimming left V 2 bases short and J 1 base short, with 3 bases between.

The rearrangement joins TRBV28 to TRBJ1-4; D is undetermined. V was trimmed by 7 bases and J by 5 bases, leaving 11 bases between them. There are 13 residues in the CDR3. The germline V gene encodes CDR1 MDHEN and CDR2 SYDVKM. The CDR3 protein is CASTYQSNEKLFF. CDR3 DNA sequence: TGTGCCAGCACCTATCAGTCCAATGAAAAACTGTTTTTT.

J is TRBJ1-1 and V is TRBV18, with D tentatively TRBD1 (5 bases). The V gene's germline CDR1 is KGHSH and CDR2 LQKENI. V dropped 6 bases and J dropped 6 bases, with 11 bases sitting between them. CDR3 length: 12 residues. In DNA form, the CDR3 reads TGTGCCAGCTCGCGGGACGTCCCTGAAGCTTTCTTT. This gives the protein CASSRDVPEAFF.

The chain carries TRBV7-9 and TRBJ2-7; 11 bases match TRBD2. Losses at the gene ends were 6 bases for V and 2 bases for J; bases not matched to a gene: 9. This CDR3 is built from 16 residues. Germline CDR1 reads SEHNR; CDR2 reads FQNEAQ (reference sequence). CDR3 amino acids: CASSPGTSGAAYEQYF. CDR3 DNA sequence: TGTGCCAGCAGTCCCGGGACTAGCGGAGCTGCCTACGAGCAGTACTTC.

The chain has TRBV18 and TRBJ1-2; tentative D call: TRBD1 (6 bases). The CDR3 has 14 amino acids. Trimming removed 3 bases from V and 8 bases from J, with 16 bases in between. Germline values: CDR1 KGHSH, CDR2 LQKENI. The CDR3 loop is CASSPLTGSGGYTF. In nucleotides, the CDR3 is TGTGCCAGCTCACCCTTGACAGGAAGTGGAGGCTACACCTTC. Variable domain in full (rest from reference TRBV18 and TRBJ1-2): NAGVMQNPRHLVRRRGQEARLRCSPMKGHSHVYWYRQLPEEGLKFMVYLQKENIIDESGMPKERFSAEFPKEGPSILRIQQVVRGDSAAYFCASSPLTGSGGYTFGSGTRLTVV.

V is TRBV19 and J is TRBJ2-5; D is uncertain. Germline assignment: CDR1 LNHDA and CDR2 SQIVND (reference sequence). CDR3 length: 16 residues. V was pared by 4 bases and J by 2 bases, with 17 bases between. CDR3 loop: CASSSGSLDLQETQYF. The CDR3 DNA is TGTGCCAGTAGTAGCGGATCGCTCGATCTTCAAGAGACCCAGTACTTC.

For the CDR3, the DNA is TGTGCCAGCACCTCACTAGCGGGGACCACCGGGGAGCTGTTTTTT. Translating it yields CASTSLAGTTGELFF. The gene calls are TRBV7-6 and TRBJ2-2; 10 bases line up with TRBD2. V dropped 7 bases and J dropped 4; count of bases not matched to a gene: 6. The germline V gene has CDR1 SGHVS and CDR2 FNYEAQ. This CDR3 has 15 residues.

V usage is TRBV10-3 and J usage is TRBJ2-7; TRBD2 matches at 7 bases. The length of the CDR3 is 13 residues. With V trimmed by 5 bases and J by 6 bases, 7 bases remained unmatched. The germline gives CDR1 ENHRY, CDR2 SYGVKD. CDR3 sequence (DNA): TGTGCCATCAGTCGGGGGGAGTTAGCCGAGCAGTACTTC. This sequence encodes CAISRGELAEQYF.

This CDR3 is CAWSVDRYEQYF. CDR3 DNA: TGTGCCTGGAGTGTTGACAGGTACGAGCAGTACTTC. The J gene is TRBJ2-7, the V gene TRBV30; TRBD1 is a possible D gene (6 bases). V was pared by 0 bases and J by 4 bases, with 7 bases between. There are 12 residues in the CDR3. Germline V gene data show CDR1 as GTSNPN and CDR2 as SVGIG (reference sequence).

This clone showed up just a few times. J is TRBJ1-1 and V is TRBV11-3; 7 bases align to TRBD1. Trimming removed 4 bases from V and 1 base from J; junction bases left unmatched: 3. This CDR3 has 14 amino acids. Germline CDR1 reads SGHNT; CDR2 reads YENEEA. The CDR3, as DNA: TGTGCCAGCAGCTCAGGACAGGAGAACACTGAAGCTTTCTTT. Translated: CASSSGQENTEAFF.

V is TRBV6-5 and J is TRBJ2-5; D is unresolved. CDR1 and CDR2 (germline): MNHEY, SVGAGI. V lost 7 bases, J lost 4 bases, and 10 bases lay in between. This CDR3 has 12 amino acids. In DNA form, the CDR3 reads TGTGCCAGCACCCGCAACGGAGAGACCCAGTACTTC. Encoded protein: CASTRNGETQYF.

V gene TRBV12-3 or TRBV12-4 combines with J gene TRBJ1-5; TRBD1 might be the D (5 bases). This CDR3 is 13 amino acids long. Trimming pared 6 bases from V and 4 bases from J, leaving 10 bases between. The CDR3 DNA reads as TGTGCCAGCAGCCGGGACGCAAATCAGCCCCAGCATTTT. It specifies CASSRDANQPQHF.

This clone was recorded only once. The CDR3 DNA reads TGTGCCAGCAGCCAAGTTTTGACCGGGGAGCTGTTTTTT. This sequence encodes CASSQVLTGELFF. The chain links TRBV14 to TRBJ2-2; D gene ambiguous. Trimming cost V 1 base and J 5 bases, with 5 bases left between them. The CDR3 totals 13 residues. Germline CDR1 SGHDN, CDR2 FVKESK.

The V gene is TRBV7-8, the J gene TRBJ1-5, with no clear D. This CDR3 spans 15 amino acids. Trimming pared 2 bases from V and 3 bases from J, leaving 11 bases between. The germline CDR1 and CDR2 sequences are SGHVS and FQNEAQ. The CDR3 bases are TGTGCCAGCAGCTTATCGGACGGGTACAATCAGCCCCAGCATTTT. Translating it yields CASSLSDGYNQPQHF.

This chain links TRBV7-8 with TRBJ2-5; weak D call: TRBD2 (5 bases). This CDR3 comprises 14 residues. Trimming pared 4 bases from V and 5 bases from J, leaving 14 bases between. Germline CDR1 reads SGHVS; CDR2 reads FQNEAQ. CDR3 in DNA: TGTGCCAGCAGCTCGACCGGCCCGGGGGAGACCCAGTACTTC. It codes for CASSSTGPGETQYF. Based on the CDR3 plus reference TRBV7-8 and TRBJ2-5, the full variable domain is GAGVSQSPRYKVAKRGQDVALRCDPISGHVSLFWYQQALGQGPEFLTYFQNEAQLDKSGLPSDRFFAERPEGSVSTLKIQRTQQEDSAVYLCASSSTGPGETQYFGPGTRLLVL.

CDR3 DNA: TGTGCCAGCTCTCGGGGGGAGACCCAGTACTTC. Translation gives CASSRGETQYF. The chain is built from TRBV18 and TRBJ2-5, with D tentatively TRBD2 (6 bases). Germline V gives CDR1 KGHSH, CDR2 LQKENI. The CDR3 is made up of 11 amino acids. Trimming stripped 6 bases from V and 5 bases from J, with 7 bases between.